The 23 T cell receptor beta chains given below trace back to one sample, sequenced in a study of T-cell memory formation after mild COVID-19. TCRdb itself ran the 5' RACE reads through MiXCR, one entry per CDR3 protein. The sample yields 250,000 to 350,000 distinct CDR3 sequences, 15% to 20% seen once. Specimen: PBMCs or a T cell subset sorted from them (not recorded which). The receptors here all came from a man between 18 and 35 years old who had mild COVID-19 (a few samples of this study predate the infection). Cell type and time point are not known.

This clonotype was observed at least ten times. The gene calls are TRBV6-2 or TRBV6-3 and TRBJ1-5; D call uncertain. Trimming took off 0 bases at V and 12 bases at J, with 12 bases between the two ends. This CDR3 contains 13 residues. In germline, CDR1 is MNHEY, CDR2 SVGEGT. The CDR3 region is CASSYSEGSVQHF. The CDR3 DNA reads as TGTGCCAGCAGTTACTCGGAAGGGAGTGTCCAGCATTTT.

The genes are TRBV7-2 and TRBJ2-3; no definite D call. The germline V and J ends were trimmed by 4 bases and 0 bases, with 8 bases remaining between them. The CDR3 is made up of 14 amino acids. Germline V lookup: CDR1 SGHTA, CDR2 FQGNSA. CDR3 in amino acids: CASSWAGSTDTQYF. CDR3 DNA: TGTGCCAGCAGCTGGGCAGGTAGCACAGATACGCAGTATTTT.

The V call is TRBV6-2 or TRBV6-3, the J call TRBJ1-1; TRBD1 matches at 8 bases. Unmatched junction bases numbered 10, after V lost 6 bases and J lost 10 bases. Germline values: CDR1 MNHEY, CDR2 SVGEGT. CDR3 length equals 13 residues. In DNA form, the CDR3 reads TGTGCCAGCAGCCTCGGACAGGGAAGGGCAGCTTTCTTT. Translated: CASSLGQGRAAFF.

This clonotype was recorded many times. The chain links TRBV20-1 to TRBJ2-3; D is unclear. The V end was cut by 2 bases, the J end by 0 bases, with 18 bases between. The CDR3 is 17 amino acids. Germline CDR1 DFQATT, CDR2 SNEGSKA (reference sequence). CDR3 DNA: TGCAGTGCTAGATCTCCGTCCCCATCGCGTAGCACAGATACGCAGTATTTT. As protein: CSARSPSPSRSTDTQYF.

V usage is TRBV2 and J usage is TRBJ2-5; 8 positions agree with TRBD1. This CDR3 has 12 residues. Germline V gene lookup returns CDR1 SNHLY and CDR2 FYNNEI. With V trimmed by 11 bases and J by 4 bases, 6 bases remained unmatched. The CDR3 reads CAGQTGAETQYF. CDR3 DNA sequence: TGTGCCGGCCAGACAGGGGCAGAGACCCAGTACTTC.

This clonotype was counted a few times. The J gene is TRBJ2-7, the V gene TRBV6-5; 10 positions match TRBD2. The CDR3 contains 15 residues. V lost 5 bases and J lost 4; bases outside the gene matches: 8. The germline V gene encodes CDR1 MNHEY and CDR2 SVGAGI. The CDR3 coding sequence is TGTGCCAGCAGTCGCGATAGCGGGGGGTTTTACGAGCAGTACTTC. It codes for CASSRDSGGFYEQYF.

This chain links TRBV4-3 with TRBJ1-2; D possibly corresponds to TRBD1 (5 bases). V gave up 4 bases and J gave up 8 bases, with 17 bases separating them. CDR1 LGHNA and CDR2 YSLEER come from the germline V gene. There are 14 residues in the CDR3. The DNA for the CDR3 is TGCGCCAGCAGCCCACCGGGCCCGGGGGTCGGCTACACCTTC. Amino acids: CASSPPGPGVGYTF.

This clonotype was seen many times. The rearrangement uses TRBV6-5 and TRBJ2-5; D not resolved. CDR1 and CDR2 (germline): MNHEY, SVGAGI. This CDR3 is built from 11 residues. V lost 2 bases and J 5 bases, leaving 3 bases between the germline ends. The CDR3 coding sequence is TGTGCCAGCAGTTACGGGGAGACCCAGTACTTC. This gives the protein CASSYGETQYF.

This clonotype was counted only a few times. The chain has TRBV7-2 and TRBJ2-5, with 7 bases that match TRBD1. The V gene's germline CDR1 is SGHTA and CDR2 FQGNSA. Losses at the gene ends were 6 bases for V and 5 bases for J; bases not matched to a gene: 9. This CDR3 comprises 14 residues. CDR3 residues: CASRLIGGPETQYF. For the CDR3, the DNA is TGTGCCAGCAGGCTAATAGGGGGCCCTGAGACCCAGTACTTC.

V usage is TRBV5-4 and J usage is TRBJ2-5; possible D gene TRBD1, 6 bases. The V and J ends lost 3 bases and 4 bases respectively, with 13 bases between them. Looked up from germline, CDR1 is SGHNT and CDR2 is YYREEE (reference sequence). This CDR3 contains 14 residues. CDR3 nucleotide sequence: TGTGCCAGCAGCTGGGAACAGGGCGCAGAGACCCAGTACTTC. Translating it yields CASSWEQGAETQYF.

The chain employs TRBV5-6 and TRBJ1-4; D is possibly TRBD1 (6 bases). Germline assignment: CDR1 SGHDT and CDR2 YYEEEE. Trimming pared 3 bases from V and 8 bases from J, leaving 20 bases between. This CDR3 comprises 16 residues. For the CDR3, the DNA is TGTGCCAGCAGCTCGCGCCTAGCAGGGGTAATAGAAAAACTGTTTTTT. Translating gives CASSSRLAGVIEKLFF.

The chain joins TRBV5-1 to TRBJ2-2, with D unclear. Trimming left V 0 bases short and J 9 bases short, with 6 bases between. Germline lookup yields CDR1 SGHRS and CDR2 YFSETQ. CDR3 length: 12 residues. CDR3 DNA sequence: TGCGCCAGCAGCTTGGTCGACCGGGAGCTGTTTTTT. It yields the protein CASSLVDRELFF. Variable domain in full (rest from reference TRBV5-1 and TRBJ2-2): KAGVTQTPRYLIKTRGQQVTLSCSPISGHRSVSWYQQTPGQGLQFLFEYFSETQRNKGNFPGRFSGRQFSNSRSEMNVSTLELGDSALYLCASSLVDRELFFGEGSRLTVL.

The CDR3 DNA follows: TGTGCCAGCAGTTATGCGGGGCCCTACGAGCAGTACTTC. It specifies CASSYAGPYEQYF. The chain couples TRBV6-2 or TRBV6-3 to TRBJ2-7; perhaps TRBD2 as D (6 bases). Trimming shortened V by 3 bases and J by 2 bases, and 8 bases separated the two germline ends. Looked up from germline, CDR1 is MNHEY and CDR2 is SVGEGT. The CDR3 is made up of 13 amino acids.

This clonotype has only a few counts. This CDR3 is CASSRTQDRVGGYEQYF. In nucleotides, the CDR3 is TGTGCCAGCAGCCGGACCCAAGACAGGGTCGGAGGCTACGAGCAGTACTTC. The chain recombines TRBV11-2 with TRBJ2-7; 7 bases line up with TRBD1. Per germline, CDR1 SGHAT and CDR2 FQNNGV. Trimming took 5 bases from V and 3 from J; bases not matched to a gene: 16. The CDR3 contains 17 residues.

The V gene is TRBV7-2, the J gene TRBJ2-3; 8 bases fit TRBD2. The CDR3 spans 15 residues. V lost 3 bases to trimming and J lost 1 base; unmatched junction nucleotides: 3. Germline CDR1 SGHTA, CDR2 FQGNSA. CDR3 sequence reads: CASSFVTSGTDTQYF. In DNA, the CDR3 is TGTGCCAGCAGCTTTGTGACTAGCGGCACAGATACGCAGTATTTT.

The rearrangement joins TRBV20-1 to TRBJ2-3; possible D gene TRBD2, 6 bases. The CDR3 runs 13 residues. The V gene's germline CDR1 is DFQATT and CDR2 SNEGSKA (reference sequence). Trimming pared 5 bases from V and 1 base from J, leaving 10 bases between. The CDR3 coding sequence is TGCAGTGCTGGGGAGGCAGGCACAGATACGCAGTATTTT. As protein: CSAGEAGTDTQYF.

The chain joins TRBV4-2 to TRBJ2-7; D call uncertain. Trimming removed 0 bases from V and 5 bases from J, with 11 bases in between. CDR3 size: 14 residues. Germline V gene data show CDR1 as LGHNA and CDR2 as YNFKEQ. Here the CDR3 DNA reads TGTGCCAGCAGCCAAGAGGTAGGGCGCAACGAGCAGTACGTC. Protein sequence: CASSQEVGRNEQYV.

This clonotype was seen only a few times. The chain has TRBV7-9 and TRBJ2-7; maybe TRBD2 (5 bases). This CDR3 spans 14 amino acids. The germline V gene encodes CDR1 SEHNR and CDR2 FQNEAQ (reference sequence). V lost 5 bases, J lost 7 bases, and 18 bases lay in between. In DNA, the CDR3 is TGTGCCAGCAGCCCTCTCCGGGGTGTTGGGGAGCAGTACTTC. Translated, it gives CASSPLRGVGEQYF.

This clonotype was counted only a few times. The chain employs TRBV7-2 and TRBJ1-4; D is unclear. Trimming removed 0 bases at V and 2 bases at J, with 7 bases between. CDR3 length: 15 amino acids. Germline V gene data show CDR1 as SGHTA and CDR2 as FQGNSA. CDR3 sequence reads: CASSLAGPTNEKLFF. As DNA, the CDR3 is TGTGCCAGCAGCTTAGCAGGGCCTACTAATGAAAAACTGTTTTTT.

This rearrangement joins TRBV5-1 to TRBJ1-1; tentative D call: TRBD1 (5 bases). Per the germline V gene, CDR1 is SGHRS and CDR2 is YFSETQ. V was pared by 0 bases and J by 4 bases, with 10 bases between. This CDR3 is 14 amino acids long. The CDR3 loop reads CASSLAGGLTEAFF. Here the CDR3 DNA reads TGCGCCAGCAGCTTGGCTGGGGGACTCACTGAAGCTTTCTTT.

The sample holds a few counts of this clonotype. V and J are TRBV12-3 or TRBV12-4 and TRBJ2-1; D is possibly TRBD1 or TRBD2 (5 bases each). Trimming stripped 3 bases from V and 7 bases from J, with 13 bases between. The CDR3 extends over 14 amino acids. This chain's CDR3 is CASSFQGSGNEQFF. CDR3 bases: TGTGCCAGCAGTTTCCAGGGATCGGGGAATGAGCAGTTCTTC.

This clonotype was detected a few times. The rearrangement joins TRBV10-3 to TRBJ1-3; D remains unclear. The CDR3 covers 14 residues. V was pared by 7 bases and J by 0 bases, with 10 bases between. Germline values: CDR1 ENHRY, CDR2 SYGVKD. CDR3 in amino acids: CAINGESSGNTIYF. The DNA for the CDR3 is TGTGCCATCAATGGGGAGAGCTCTGGAAACACCATATATTTT.

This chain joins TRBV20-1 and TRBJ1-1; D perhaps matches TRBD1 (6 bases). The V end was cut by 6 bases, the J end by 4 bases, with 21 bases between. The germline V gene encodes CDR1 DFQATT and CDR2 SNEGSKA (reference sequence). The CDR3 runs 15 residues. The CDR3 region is CSATQMRGGSTEAFF. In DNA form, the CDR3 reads TGCAGTGCAACGCAGATGAGGGGGGGGAGCACTGAAGCTTTCTTT.